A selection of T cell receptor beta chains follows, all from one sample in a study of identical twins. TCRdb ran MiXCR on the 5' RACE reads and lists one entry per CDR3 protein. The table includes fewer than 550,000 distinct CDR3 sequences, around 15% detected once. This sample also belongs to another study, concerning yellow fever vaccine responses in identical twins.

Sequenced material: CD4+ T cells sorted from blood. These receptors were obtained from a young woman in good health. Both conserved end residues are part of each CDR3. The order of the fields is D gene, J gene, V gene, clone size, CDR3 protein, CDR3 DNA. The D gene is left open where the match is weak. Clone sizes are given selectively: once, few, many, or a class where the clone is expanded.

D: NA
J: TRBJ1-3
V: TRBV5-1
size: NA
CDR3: CASSLDGSWKGTIYF
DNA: TGCGCCAGCAGCTTGGATGGTTCGTGGAAGGGCACCATATATTTT

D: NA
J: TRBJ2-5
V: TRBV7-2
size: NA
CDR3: CASRTPSDLETQYF
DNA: TGTGCCAGCAGGACTCCCAGTGATCTGGAGACCCAGTACTTC

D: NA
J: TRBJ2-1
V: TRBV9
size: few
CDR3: CASSVGPQKNEQFF
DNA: TGTGCCAGCAGCGTGGGACCTCAGAAAAATGAGCAGTTCTTC

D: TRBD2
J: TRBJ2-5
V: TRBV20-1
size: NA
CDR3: CSARPAGGTQYF
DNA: TGCAGTGCTAGACCAGCGGGGGGGACCCAGTACTTC

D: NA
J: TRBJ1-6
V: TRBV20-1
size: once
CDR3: CSARDEASGWSPLHF
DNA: TGCAGTGCTAGAGATGAGGCGAGCGGGTGGTCACCCCTCCACTTT

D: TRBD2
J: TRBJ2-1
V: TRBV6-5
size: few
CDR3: CASSYSDPGLAGYNEQFF
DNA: TGTGCCAGCAGTTACTCGGATCCGGGACTAGCGGGCTACAATGAGCAGTTCTTC

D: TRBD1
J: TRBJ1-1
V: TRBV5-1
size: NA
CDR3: CASSRDRGGSTEAFF
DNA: TGCGCCAGCAGCCGGGACAGGGGTGGATCGACTGAAGCTTTCTTT

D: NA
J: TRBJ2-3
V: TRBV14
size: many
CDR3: CASSITPDTQYF
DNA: TGTGCCAGCAGTATTACGCCAGATACGCAGTATTTT

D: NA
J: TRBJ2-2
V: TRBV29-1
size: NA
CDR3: CSVYLGQNTGELFF
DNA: TGCAGCGTTTATTTGGGGCAGAACACCGGGGAGCTGTTTTTT

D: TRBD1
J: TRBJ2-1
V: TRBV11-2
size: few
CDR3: CASSRQGFGVNEQFF
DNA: TGTGCCAGCAGCCGACAGGGTTTCGGGGTCAATGAGCAGTTCTTC

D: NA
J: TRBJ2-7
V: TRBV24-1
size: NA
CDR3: CATSDKFLGNKQYF
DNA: TGTGCCACCAGTGACAAATTTTTGGGCAATAAGCAGTACTTC

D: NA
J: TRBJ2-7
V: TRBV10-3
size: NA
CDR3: CAISREGRDEQYF
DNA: TGTGCCATCAGTCGCGAGGGCCGCGACGAGCAGTACTTC

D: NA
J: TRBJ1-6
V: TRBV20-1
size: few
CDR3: CSARDVGRTTLHF
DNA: TGCAGTGCTAGAGATGTTGGGCGTACTACCCTCCACTTT

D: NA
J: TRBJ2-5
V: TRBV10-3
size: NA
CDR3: CAISDRRGQETQYF
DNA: TGTGCCATCAGTGATAGAAGGGGCCAAGAGACCCAGTACTTC

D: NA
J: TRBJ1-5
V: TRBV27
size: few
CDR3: CASSLWGWREGLVSNQPQHF
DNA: TGTGCCAGCAGTTTATGGGGGTGGAGGGAAGGCTTGGTGAGCAATCAGCCCCAGCATTTT

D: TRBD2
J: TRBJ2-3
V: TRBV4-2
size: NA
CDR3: CASSQATSGRHRSTDTQYF
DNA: TGTGCCAGCAGCCAAGCAACTAGCGGGAGGCATCGCAGCACAGATACGCAGTATTTT

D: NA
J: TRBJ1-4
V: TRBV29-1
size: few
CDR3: CSVPQPGSNEKLFF
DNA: TGCAGCGTTCCCCAACCAGGGTCGAATGAAAAACTGTTTTTT

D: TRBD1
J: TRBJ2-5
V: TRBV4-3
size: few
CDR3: CASSTVYRGYQETQYF
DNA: TGCGCCAGCAGCACCGTCTACAGGGGGTACCAAGAGACCCAGTACTTC

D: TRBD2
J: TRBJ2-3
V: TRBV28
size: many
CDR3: CASILAGGPSDTQYF
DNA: TGTGCCAGCATCCTAGCGGGGGGGCCCTCAGATACGCAGTATTTT

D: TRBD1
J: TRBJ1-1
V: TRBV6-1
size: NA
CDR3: CASSPLGQGATEAFF
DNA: TGTGCCAGCAGTCCCCTTGGACAGGGGGCCACTGAAGCTTTCTTT

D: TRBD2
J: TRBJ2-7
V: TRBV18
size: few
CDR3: CASSPERGGRGLEQYF
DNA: TGTGCCAGCTCACCGGAGCGGGGGGGCCGGGGTCTCGAGCAGTACTTC

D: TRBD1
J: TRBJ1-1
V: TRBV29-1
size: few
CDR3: CSVDLQGALWAFF
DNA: TGCAGCGTTGATCTGCAGGGGGCACTTTGGGCTTTCTTT

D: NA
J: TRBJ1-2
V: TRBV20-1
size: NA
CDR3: CSARDSKKPNYGYTF
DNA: TGCAGTGCTAGAGATTCGAAGAAGCCAAACTATGGCTACACCTTC

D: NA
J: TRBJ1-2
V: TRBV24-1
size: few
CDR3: CATSDPGRNYGYTF
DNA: TGTGCCACCAGTGACCCGGGACGGAACTATGGCTACACCTTC

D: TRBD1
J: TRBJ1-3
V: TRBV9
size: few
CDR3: CASSEGTGPGNTIYF
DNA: TGTGCCAGCAGCGAAGGGACAGGACCTGGAAACACCATATATTTT

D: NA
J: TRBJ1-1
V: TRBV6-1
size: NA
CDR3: CASSDRPNTEAFF
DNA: TGTGCCAGTTCGGACAGACCGAACACTGAAGCTTTCTTT

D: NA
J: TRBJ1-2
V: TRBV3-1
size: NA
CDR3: CASSQGLQKGSNYGYTF
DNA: TGTGCCAGCAGCCAAGGTCTGCAGAAGGGCTCTAACTATGGCTACACCTTC

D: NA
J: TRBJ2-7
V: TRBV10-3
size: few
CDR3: CAISVGGSPYEQYF
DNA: TGTGCCATCAGTGTTGGAGGGTCTCCCTACGAGCAGTACTTC

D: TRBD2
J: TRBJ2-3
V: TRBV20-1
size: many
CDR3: CSARDPAGAITQYF
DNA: TGCAGTGCTAGAGATCCAGCGGGGGCGATTACGCAGTATTTT

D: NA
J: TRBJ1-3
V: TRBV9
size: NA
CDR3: CASSVEGAGNTIYF
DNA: TGTGCCAGCAGCGTAGAAGGGGCAGGAAACACCATATATTTT

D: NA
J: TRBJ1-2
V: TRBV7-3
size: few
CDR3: CASSLQGAGSINGYTF
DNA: TGTGCCAGCAGCTTACAGGGAGCCGGGAGCATAAATGGCTACACCTTC

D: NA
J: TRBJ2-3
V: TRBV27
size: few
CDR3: CASSLGLGQPDTQYF
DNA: TGTGCCAGCAGTTTAGGCCTCGGACAACCAGATACGCAGTATTTT

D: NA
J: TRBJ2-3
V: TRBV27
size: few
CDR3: CASSQQTSGTTQYF
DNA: TGTGCCAGCAGTCAACAGACTAGTGGGACTACGCAGTATTTT

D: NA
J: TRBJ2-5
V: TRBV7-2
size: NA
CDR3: CASSLASGLETQYF
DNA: TGTGCCAGCAGCTTAGCGTCAGGGTTGGAGACCCAGTACTTC

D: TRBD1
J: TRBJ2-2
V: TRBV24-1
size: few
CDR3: CATSRTGTGGTGELFF
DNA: TGTGCCACCAGTAGGACCGGGACAGGGGGCACCGGGGAGCTGTTTTTT

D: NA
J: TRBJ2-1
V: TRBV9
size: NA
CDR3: CASSVWGEGSNEQFF
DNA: TGTGCCAGCAGCGTTTGGGGCGAGGGTAGCAATGAGCAGTTCTTC

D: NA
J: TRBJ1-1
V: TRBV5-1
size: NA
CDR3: CASSLARMGPENTEAFF
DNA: TGCGCCAGCAGCTTGGCCAGGATGGGTCCAGAGAACACTGAAGCTTTCTTT

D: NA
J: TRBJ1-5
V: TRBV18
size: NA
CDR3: CASSPWGDQPQHF
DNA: TGTGCCAGCTCACCGTGGGGTGATCAGCCCCAGCATTTT

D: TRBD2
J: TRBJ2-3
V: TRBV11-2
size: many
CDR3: CASSLDGLAGTLTDTQYF
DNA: TGTGCCAGCAGCTTAGACGGACTAGCGGGAACGCTAACAGATACGCAGTATTTT

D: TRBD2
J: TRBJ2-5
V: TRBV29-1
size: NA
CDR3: CSAALRLASETQYF
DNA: TGCAGCGCCGCACTCCGACTAGCGTCTGAGACCCAGTACTTC

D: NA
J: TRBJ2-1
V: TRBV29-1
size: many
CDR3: CSVAVSYNEQFF
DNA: TGCAGCGTTGCGGTGAGTTACAATGAGCAGTTCTTC

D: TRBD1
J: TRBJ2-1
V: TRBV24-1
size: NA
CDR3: CATSDDRAGQFF
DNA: TGTGCCACCAGTGACGACAGGGCTGGGCAGTTCTTC

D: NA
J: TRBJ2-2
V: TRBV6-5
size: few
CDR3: CASSYSKSVTGELFF
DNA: TGTGCCAGCAGTTACTCTAAATCAGTAACCGGGGAGCTGTTTTTT

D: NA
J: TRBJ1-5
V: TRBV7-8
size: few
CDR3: CASSHGAVLSPNQPQHF
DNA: TGTGCCAGCAGCCACGGGGCAGTTCTTTCTCCCAATCAGCCCCAGCATTTT

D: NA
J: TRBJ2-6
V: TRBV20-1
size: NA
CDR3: CLALGANVLTF
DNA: TGCTTGGCGCTTGGGGCCAACGTCCTGACTTTC

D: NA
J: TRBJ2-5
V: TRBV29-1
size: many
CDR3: CSVGGADQETQYF
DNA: TGCAGCGTTGGGGGCGCCGACCAAGAGACCCAGTACTTC

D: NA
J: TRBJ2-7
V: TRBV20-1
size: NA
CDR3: CSATHRGTYEQYF
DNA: TGCAGTGCTACCCACCGGGGAACCTACGAGCAGTACTTC

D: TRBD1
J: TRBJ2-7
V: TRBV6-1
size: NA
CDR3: CASRGQGDSYEQYF
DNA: TGTGCCAGCAGAGGACAGGGGGATTCCTACGAGCAGTACTTC

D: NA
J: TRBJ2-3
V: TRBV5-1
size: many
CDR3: CASSSGATPDTQYF
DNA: TGCGCCAGCAGCTCGGGAGCGACCCCGGATACGCAGTATTTT

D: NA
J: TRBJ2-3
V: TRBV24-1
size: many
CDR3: CATNRGVGDTQYF
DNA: TGTGCCACCAATAGGGGTGTCGGGGATACGCAGTATTTT

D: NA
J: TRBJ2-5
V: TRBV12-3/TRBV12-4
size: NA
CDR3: CASSFANQETQYF
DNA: TGTGCCAGCAGTTTTGCGAACCAAGAGACCCAGTACTTC

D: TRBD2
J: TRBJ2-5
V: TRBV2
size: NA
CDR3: CASILAGGETQYF
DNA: TGTGCCAGCATACTAGCGGGGGGAGAGACCCAGTACTTC

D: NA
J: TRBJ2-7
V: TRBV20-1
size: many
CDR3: CTLQDTISYEQYF
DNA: TGCACCCTACAGGACACAATTTCCTACGAGCAGTACTTC

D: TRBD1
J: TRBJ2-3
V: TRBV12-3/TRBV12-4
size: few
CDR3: CASSPPTGPDTQYF
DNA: TGTGCCAGCAGTCCACCGACAGGGCCAGATACGCAGTATTTT

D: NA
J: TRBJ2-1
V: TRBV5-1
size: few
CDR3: CASSLAGSGSYNEQFF
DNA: TGCGCCAGCAGCTTGGCAGGTAGCGGATCCTACAATGAGCAGTTCTTC

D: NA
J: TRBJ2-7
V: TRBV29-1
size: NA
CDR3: CSVLHHGLSEQYF
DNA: TGCAGCGTTCTACACCACGGACTTTCCGAGCAGTACTTC